This T cell receptor (beta chain) was obtained from a study of cytomegalovirus exposure and HLA in healthy donors. CDR1 is MGHRA and CDR2 is YSYEKL in the germline V gene. V dropped 1 base and J dropped 4 bases, with 10 bases sitting between them. The CDR3 has 14 amino acids. This PCR relied on a set of 60 Vbeta primers and 13 Jbeta primers. TCRdb's copy holds only in-frame clones and misses some; the assay was immunoSEQ multiplex PCR. The table shows some 110,000 clones, with about four fifths occurring only once. The chain combines TRBV4-1 with TRBJ2-5; possible D gene TRBD2, 7 bases. Sequencing used PBMCs. The receptor's source is a woman in her forties or fifties in good health and CMV-seropositive. The chain's CDR3 is CASSQVGGVETQYF. The CDR3 DNA follows: TGCGCCAGCAGCCAAGTAGGGGGGGTAGAGACCCAGTACTTC.